Listed here are 14 T cell receptor beta chains from one sample, sequenced in a study of blood T cell repertoires in COVID-19. Assay: immunoSEQ multiplex PCR; the TCRdb copy retains only in-frame clones and omits some. Here the sample spans approximately 190,000 clones, about four fifths being singletons. Specimen: peripheral blood. The receptors stem from a man between 60 and 70 years old with acute or convalescent COVID-19.

The V gene is TRBV5-1, the J gene TRBJ2-3, with D perhaps TRBD2 (5 bases). The CDR3 consists of 14 residues. CDR1 is SGHRS, CDR2 YFSETQ, per germline. The V end lost 0 bases, the J end lost 2 bases, and 7 bases lay between the germline ends. CDR3 sequence (DNA): TGCGCCAGCAGCTTGGTTCTAGCCACAGATACGCAGTATTTT. Translation: CASSLVLATDTQYF.

This clone was picked up a small number of times. The chain uses TRBV10-1 and TRBJ2-2, with TRBD2 as a possible D gene (5 bases). This CDR3 spans 13 amino acids. Germline lookup yields CDR1 WNHNN and CDR2 SYGVQD (reference sequence). Between the trimmed V and J ends, which lost 7 bases and 2 bases, there was a span of 8 bases. For the CDR3, the DNA is TGCGCCAGCACCGGAGGTAACACCGGGGAGCTGTTTTTT. It yields the protein CASTGGNTGELFF.

The rearrangement joins TRBV3-1 (or the pseudogene TRBV3-2) to TRBJ1-1; D is unresolved. Germline values: CDR1 LGHDT, CDR2 YNNKEL (reference sequence). CDR3 size: 12 residues. V was clipped by 0 bases and J by 10 bases, with 9 bases between them. CDR3 sequence: CASSQDKRGAFF. As DNA, the CDR3 is TGTGCCAGCAGCCAAGATAAGAGAGGAGCTTTCTTT.

This chain joins TRBV5-4 and TRBJ2-1, with D perhaps matching TRBD1 (5 bases). This CDR3 contains 14 residues. Germline V lookup: CDR1 SGHNT, CDR2 YYREEE (reference sequence). V was pared by 4 bases and J by 9 bases, with 17 bases between. In DNA, the CDR3 is TGTGCCAGCAGCATTAGTTACAGGAGAGGTGAGCAGTTCTTC. Translating gives CASSISYRRGEQFF. The full variable domain, in which reference TRBV5-4 and TRBJ2-1 provide the parts outside the CDR3, is ETGVTQSPTHLIKTRGQQVTLRCSSQSGHNTVSWYQQALGQGPQFIFQYYREEENGRGNFPPRFSGLQFPNYSSELNVNALELDDSALYLCASSISYRRGEQFFGPGTRLTVL.

The chain combines TRBV5-4 with TRBJ1-1, with 9 bases matching TRBD1. Per germline, CDR1 SGHNT and CDR2 YYREEE (reference sequence). This CDR3 has 14 amino acids. Trimming at V came to 4 bases and at J to 6 bases, leaving 7 bases not matched to a gene. The CDR3 coding sequence is TGTGCCAGCAGCAAGGGACAGGGTGGACCTGAAGCTTTCTTT. It specifies CASSKGQGGPEAFF. Full variable domain (remainder filled in from reference TRBV5-4 and TRBJ1-1): ETGVTQSPTHLIKTRGQQVTLRCSSQSGHNTVSWYQQALGQGPQFIFQYYREEENGRGNFPPRFSGLQFPNYSSELNVNALELDDSALYLCASSKGQGGPEAFFGQGTRLTVV.

This chain uses TRBV11-2 with TRBJ2-7, with D perhaps matching TRBD2 (5 bases). This CDR3 contains 14 residues. Germline CDR1 SGHAT, CDR2 FQNNGV. Trimming shortened V by 1 base and J by 6 bases, and 13 bases separated the two germline ends. Here the CDR3 reads CASSLGLSYSEQYF. CDR3 nucleotide sequence: TGTGCCAGCAGCTTAGGACTAAGCTACTCCGAGCAGTACTTC.

V usage is TRBV15 and J usage is TRBJ2-3, with 12 nucleotides matching TRBD1. This CDR3 contains 16 residues. The germline V gene encodes CDR1 LNHNV and CDR2 YYDKDF (reference sequence). Losses at the gene ends were 5 bases for V and 7 bases for J; bases not matched to a gene: 10. This CDR3 is CATSPPGDRGLNTQYF. Here the CDR3 DNA reads TGTGCCACCAGCCCTCCTGGGGACAGGGGGCTTAATACGCAGTATTTT.

This clone was observed a few times. The gene calls are TRBV7-2 and TRBJ2-2; 9 positions agree with TRBD2. J lost 4 bases, V lost 2 bases, and 11 bases had no gene match. Germline CDR1 SGHTA, CDR2 FQGNSA. CDR3 length: 18 amino acids. The CDR3, as DNA: TGTGCCAGCAGCTTATGGGATCGCGGGGGGGCCGTCACCGGGGAGCTGTTTTTT. Translating it yields CASSLWDRGGAVTGELFF. The whole variable domain, filled in from reference TRBV7-2 and TRBJ2-2, reads GAGVSQSPSNKVTEKGKDVELRCDPISGHTALYWYRQSLGQGLEFLIYFQGNSAPDKSGLPSDRFSAERTGGSVSTLTIQRTQQEDSAVYLCASSLWDRGGAVTGELFFGEGSRLTVL.

This clone has ten or more counts. The V and J genes are TRBV5-1 and TRBJ1-1; TRBD1 agrees at 8 bases. The ends lost 4 bases at V and 1 base at J; junction bases unmatched: 9. CDR1 and CDR2 (germline): SGHRS, YFSETQ. This CDR3 contains 16 residues. The chain's CDR3 is CASSLNLGTGNTEAFF. The CDR3, as DNA: TGCGCCAGCAGCCTAAACCTCGGGACAGGGAACACTGAAGCTTTCTTT.

CDR3 bases: TGCGCCAGCACCCCTAGGCCGTACAATGAGCAGTTCTTC. Translation: CASTPRPYNEQFF. V usage is TRBV10-2 and J usage is TRBJ2-1; D gene unclear. The CDR3 is made up of 13 amino acids. V was clipped by 7 bases and J by 4 bases, with 11 bases between them. The germline gives CDR1 WSHSY, CDR2 SAAADI.

Details on this clone: This sample includes further DNA sequences coding for the same CDR3. V usage is TRBV5-1 and J usage is TRBJ2-2, with 8 bases that match TRBD2. The ends lost 4 bases at V and 1 base at J; junction bases unmatched: 6. Germline V CDR1 and CDR2: SGHRS, YFSETQ. The CDR3 is 16 residues long. CDR3 nucleotide sequence: TGCGCCAGCAGCCCCCTTGCGGGAGGGAACACCGGGGAGCTGTTTTTT. This codes for CASSPLAGGNTGELFF. The full variable domain, completed using reference TRBV5-1 and TRBJ2-2, is KAGVTQTPRYLIKTRGQQVTLSCSPISGHRSVSWYQQTPGQGLQFLFEYFSETQRNKGNFPGRFSGRQFSNSRSEMNVSTLELGDSALYLCASSPLAGGNTGELFFGEGSRLTVL.

The table lists this clone with a count of one. The chain is built from TRBV5-1 and TRBJ2-6; D is ambiguous. This CDR3 is built from 14 residues. The ends were cut back, 0 bases at V and 4 bases at J, with 5 bases in the middle. Germline V gene data show CDR1 as SGHRS and CDR2 as YFSETQ. The CDR3 DNA is TGCGCCAGCAGCTTGGTCTCCGGGGCCAACGTCCTGACTTTC. Residues: CASSLVSGANVLTF.

V is TRBV19 and J is TRBJ2-7, with TRBD1 identical over 8 bases. The CDR3 runs to 14 residues. The germline V gene encodes CDR1 LNHDA and CDR2 SQIVND (reference sequence). Trimming cost V 5 bases and J 5 bases; bases outside gene matches: 8. The chain's CDR3 is CASSPLTGVNEQYF. The CDR3 region has the DNA TGTGCCAGTAGTCCCTTGACAGGGGTGAACGAGCAGTACTTC.

The chain carries TRBV3-1 (or the pseudogene TRBV3-2) and TRBJ2-7; D uncertain. Trimming left V 0 bases short and J 3 bases short, with 9 bases between. The germline gives CDR1 LGHDT, CDR2 YNNKEL (reference sequence). The CDR3 spans 14 residues. CDR3 bases: TGTGCCAGCAGCCAAGATTGGGCTAACTACGAGCAGTACTTC. Amino acids: CASSQDWANYEQYF.